This T cell receptor (beta chain) is drawn from a study of T cells after yellow fever vaccination. A remark on this clonotype: Antigen specificity is unknown.

Generation of TCR cDNA used 5'RACE template switching (which added a universal primer site and UMIs). MiXCR, applied by TCRdb to the 5' RACE reads, yields one record per CDR3 protein. The data contain 500,000 to 650,000 distinct CDR3 sequences, about a sixth of them singletons. Germline assignment: CDR1 MNHEY and CDR2 SVGAGI. The CDR3 loop spans 14 amino acids. Trimming took 2 bases from V and 2 from J, leaving 10 bases between them. Findings of the study overall: Subsequent to the booster, the majority of primary-vaccination clones reappeared (around 96% CD4, about 90% CD8). A weaker but faster secondary response was observed, peaking on day 5 versus 15.

The sequencing here drew on PBMCs, taken 5 days after the first yellow fever vaccination. The rearrangement uses TRBV6-5 and TRBJ2-7, with D possibly called TRBD1 or TRBD2 (5 bases each). This clonotype originated in a man aged 18 to 29 who received the YFV17D yellow fever vaccine. CDR3 DNA sequence: TGTGCCAGCAGTTACACGAGGGGACCCTACGAGCAGTACTTC. It encodes CASSYTRGPYEQYF.